This T cell receptor (beta chain) was captured in a study of identical twins (TCRdb year 2016). Background on the whole study: TCR alpha and beta repertoires from monozygotic twins, unrelated adults of various ages and cord blood were deep-sequenced to test whether fetal clonotypes persist. To rule out contamination, replicate twin experiments were performed at different times with different library preparation protocols. Study-wide conclusions, independent of this receptor: In monozygotic twins, out-of-frame TCR alpha sharing was systematically underestimated by recombination models, although the models agreed with sharing between unrelated individuals. The excess sharing between twins in beta out-of-frame sequences was weaker because fewer shared sequences reduced the signal-to-noise ratio. Because the same donors could not be followed over many years, the conclusions relied on cross-sectional statistical analysis. Zero-insertion analyses could be partly confounded by invariant T cells such as MAIT and iNKT, though diverse VJ usage argued against such confounding for most clonotypes. Compared with coincidental sharing between unrelated individuals, out-of-frame TCR alpha sequences shared between twins showed an excess of sequences with low generation probability. Fewer insertions were carried by abundant cord blood beta clonotypes, a similar but weaker trend appeared in young adult naive repertoires, and no such trend appeared in memory repertoires.

Only healthy Caucasian donors were included. Library creation used 5' RACE. For sequencing, an Illumina HiSeq 2000 was employed. Template switching added a universal primer binding site, and the final cDNA carried a unique molecular identifier that allowed TCR cDNA molecules to be counted accurately. First-strand cDNA for TCR alpha and beta chains was synthesized from specific primers in the conserved constant-segment region. To control for contamination, every cDNA library carried two barcodes: a SMART-Mk sample barcode plus Illumina barcodes. TruSeq adapter sequences along with Illumina sample barcodes were introduced in two successive PCR steps. TCR alpha and beta cDNA libraries were sequenced on the Illumina HiSeq platform with custom primers. The original methods were these. Raw reads were processed with MiGEC to extract unique molecular identifiers, and MiXCR was used to determine CDR3 positions. Recombination models were inferred per individual with the repgenHMM and IGoR tools using an EM algorithm. Shared clonotypes were analyzed with the tcR package in R, and sharing was normalized by the product of cloneset sizes. Out-of-frame nonproductive sequences were analyzed to study raw recombination free of thymic and clonal selection effects. In TCRdb, the public reads were trimmed at Q25 with fastp and aligned with MiXCR, with productive beta chains retained. Identical CDR3 protein sequences are pooled into one entry, listed with their most common genes and DNA. TCRdb's processing, not the authors', yielded these V and J calls. This sample comprises roughly 1.6 million distinct CDR3 sequences, roughly 35% of them detected only once. The top ten constitute more than 0.25% of the sample.

A single count supports this clonotype. The antigen this receptor binds is unknown. No much larger clonotype is one base removed from it; base qualities were not supplied. The TCR sequence derives from a newborn girl in good health. The material sequenced was cord blood.

The CDR3 region: CASSQDSTSGREQFF. In nucleotides, the sequence is TGTGCCAGCAGCCAAGATTCTACTAGCGGGAGAGAGCAGTTCTTC. The chain couples TRBV4-2 to TRBJ2-1; TRBD2 matches 11 bases in the middle. Including cysteine and phenylalanine, the CDR3 has 15 amino acids. The retained sequence is limited to the CDR3, 45 bases, with the frame set at the first base. The V end gives up 0 bases and the J end 10 bases, leaving 5 bases in the junction not matched to a gene. The CDR1 and CDR2 encoded by the germline V gene are LGHNA and YNFKEQ.